The rows below give T cell receptor beta chains drawn from one sample of a study of identifying expanded T cells in peripheral blood. The protocol was immunoSEQ multiplex PCR, while the TCRdb copy is restricted to in-frame clones and leaves out a portion. Of around 66,000 clones in the sample, 70% to 90% are singletons; the top ten hold around 4.6%. The source material was blood. The receptors shown here come from a person aged 18 to 75 in good health. Both conserved end residues are part of each CDR3. D genes are given only for firm matches. Clone size is not always given. Where it is, it says once, few, many or a class for expanded clones.

>.|.|TRBJ2-1|TRBV28
TGTGCCAGCAGTTTAATACCCCCCGGGGCCCACTACAATGAGCAGTTCTTC
CASSLIPPGAHYNEQFF
>TRBD1|.|TRBJ1-2|TRBV30
TGTGCCTGGAGTGCGGGGACAGGCCCTTATGGCTACACCTTC
CAWSAGTGPYGYTF
>.|few|TRBJ2-3|TRBV6-6
TGTGCCAGGGGACTTAATACGCAGTATTTT
CARGLNTQYF
>.|once|TRBJ2-5|TRBV6-1
TGTGCCAGCAGTGAAGCTGCTAAGGGGCCGGAGACCCAGTACTTC
CASSEAAKGPETQYF
>TRBD1|.|TRBJ2-7|TRBV6-5
TGTGCCAGCAATCCGAGCCGGGACAGCTTAGTCGAGCAGTACTTC
CASNPSRDSLVEQYF
>.|.|TRBJ1-2|TRBV9
TGTGCCAGCAGCGTAGACGCAGGGTCCGGTGGAGGCTACACCTTC
CASSVDAGSGGGYTF
>.|.|TRBJ1-2|TRBV30
TGTGCCTGGATTGGCGCAGGGCGCCGTTTAGGCGGCTACACCTTC
CAWIGAGRRLGGYTF
>.|.|TRBJ2-4|TRBV30
TGTGCCTGGAGTGTCGCGCCCAAAAACATTCAGTACTTC
CAWSVAPKNIQYF
>.|once|TRBJ2-2|TRBV6-4
TGTGCCAGCAGTGAAGGGGCAGACACCGGGGAGCTGTTTTTT
CASSEGADTGELFF
>.|.|TRBJ1-3|TRBV9
TGTGCCAGCAGCGCTACAGGAGCCTCTGGAAACACCATATATTTT
CASSATGASGNTIYF
>TRBD2|.|TRBJ2-7|TRBV27
TGTGCCAGCAGCCGAGCGGGACTAGCGGGAGGGCCCTCCTACGAGCAGTACTTC
CASSRAGLAGGPSYEQYF
>.|once|TRBJ1-6|TRBV15
TGTGCCACCAGCCGAGAGAATTCACCCCTCCACTTT
CATSRENSPLHF
>TRBD1|.|TRBJ2-5|TRBV5-4
TGTGCCAGCAGCCTGGGAGACAGGGGGAGGGAGACCCAGTACTTC
CASSLGDRGRETQYF
>.|.|TRBJ2-7|TRBV6-5
TGTGCCAGTCGCGCGACAGGATACTACGAGCAGTACTTC
CASRATGYYEQYF
>.|.|TRBJ2-2|TRBV5-1
TGCGCCAGCAGCAACCCTCAGTACACCGGGGAGCTGTTTTTT
CASSNPQYTGELFF
>.|.|TRBJ2-7|TRBV6-1
TGTGCCAGCAGTGAAGATGGAGGTACGGGGCAGTACTTC
CASSEDGGTGQYF
>TRBD1|.|TRBJ1-1|TRBV4-2
TGTGCCAGCAGCCAAGACAGACAGGGATTGAACACTGAAGCTTTCTTT
CASSQDRQGLNTEAFF
>.|.|TRBJ2-5|TRBV11-2
TGTGCCAGCAGCTTATCTCAACAGGGTAGGGAGACCCAGTACTTC
CASSLSQQGRETQYF
>.|.|TRBJ1-4|TRBV7-2
TGTGCCAGCAGCACCCGGGGGGGAGGTAATGAAAAACTGTTTTTT
CASSTRGGGNEKLFF
>TRBD1|.|TRBJ1-1|TRBV5-5
TGTGCCAGCAGCTTGCCGACAGGGATTGAAGCTTTCTTT
CASSLPTGIEAFF
>TRBD1|.|TRBJ2-1|TRBV7-3
TGTGCCAGCAGCCCCTTCGGACAGGGGGACAATGAGCAGTTCTTC
CASSPFGQGDNEQFF
>.|.|TRBJ1-2|TRBV15
TGTGCCACCAGCAGAGCATTGAACTCTGGCTATGGCTACACCTTC
CATSRALNSGYGYTF
>TRBD2|.|TRBJ2-3|TRBV15
TGTGCCACCAGCAGAGAGCGGGGGGGCACAGATACGCAGTATTTT
CATSRERGGTDTQYF
>.|.|TRBJ1-2|TRBV18
TGTGCCAGCTCACCACCTCAGGGTATTCGAAGCTATGGCTACACCTTC
CASSPPQGIRSYGYTF
>.|.|TRBJ2-3|TRBV7-2
TGTGCCAGCAGCTTAGCCTGGACGACCACAGATACGCAGTATTTT
CASSLAWTTTDTQYF
>TRBD1|once|TRBJ1-2|TRBV27
TGTGCCAGCAGGGCCCAGGGGGCGGAAGGCTACACCTTC
CASRAQGAEGYTF
>.|few|TRBJ1-6|TRBV30
TGTGCCTGGGCACGGGGCGATAATTCACCCCTCCACTTT
CAWARGDNSPLHF
>.|.|TRBJ2-6|TRBV6-5
TGTGCCAGCAGTTACACCCCAGGGGACGGGGCCAACGTCCTGACTTTC
CASSYTPGDGANVLTF
>.|once|TRBJ2-1|TRBV18
TGTGCCAGCTCACCAGGAGGGAATGAGCAGTTCTTC
CASSPGGNEQFF
>.|.|TRBJ2-4|TRBV27
TGTGCCAGCAGTGGACGTGAGGGCCGGGACATTCAGTACTTC
CASSGREGRDIQYF
>TRBD2|.|TRBJ2-7|TRBV7-3
TGTGCCAGCAGCATCTCCGGGACTAGACACTACGAGCAGTACTTC
CASSISGTRHYEQYF
>TRBD1|.|TRBJ2-5|TRBV7-9
TGTGCCAGCAGCTTCTTCGGGACAGGGGACCAAGAGACCCAGTACTTC
CASSFFGTGDQETQYF
>TRBD1|.|TRBJ2-2|TRBV10-2
TGCGCCAGCAGACAGGGGGCCGGGGAGCTGTTTTTT
CASRQGAGELFF
>.|.|TRBJ2-5|TRBV16
TGTGCCAGCAGCCAAAGGAGGGGGCGAGAGACCCAGTACTTC
CASSQRRGRETQYF
>.|.|TRBJ1-1|TRBV7-3
TGTGCCAGCAGCGTATGGGGTCCTCAGAGAGGCACTGAAGCTTTCTTT
CASSVWGPQRGTEAFF
>.|few|TRBJ1-6|TRBV6-6
TGTGCCAGCAGTTACTCGCCAGATAATTCACCCCTCCACTTT
CASSYSPDNSPLHF
>.|.|TRBJ2-1|TRBV4-1
TGCGCCAGCAGCCACTCGAAAGGGGCAAACTCCTACAATGAGCAGTTCTTC
CASSHSKGANSYNEQFF
>.|.|TRBJ1-2|TRBV21-1
TGTGCCAGCTCTCTGGGAGGACAGGGGGGATATGGCTACACCTTC
CASSLGGQGGYGYTF
>.|.|TRBJ2-1|TRBV6-5
TGTGCCAGCACACGAGGGGGTTGGGGTGAGCAGTTCTTC
CASTRGGWGEQFF
>.|.|TRBJ1-1|TRBV14
TGTGCCAGCAGCCAGGGCATGAACACTGAAGCTTTCTTT
CASSQGMNTEAFF